This TCR beta chain was identified in a study of vaccination and CD4 T cells after COVID-19. An Oncomine TCR Beta short-read assay was used to sequence the DNA from cultured CD4+ T cells. TCRdb reprocessed the PCR reads via MiXCR and lists one record per CDR3 protein. The table records about 20,000 distinct CDR3 sequences, about 66% of them present only once. Treatment in this sample: approximately nine-day PBMC culture with coronavirus spike peptide pools or control peptides (ViraFEST assay). Peptide pool stimulation in ViraFEST expanded antigen-specific T cells, whose TCRs were then sequenced. CDR1 and CDR2 (germline): MNHEY, SMNVEV (reference sequence). Unmatched junction bases numbered 8, after V lost 0 bases and J lost 7 bases. This CDR3 comprises 17 residues. On this clonotype itself: Antigen: not known.

V and J are TRBV27 and TRBJ1-6; 8 bases agree with TRBD1. The sequence came from a human donor who had recovered from COVID-19. Sequenced material: CD4+ T cells from blood, cultured in vitro. The CDR3 region is CASSLSTQGALNSPLHF. The CDR3 DNA is TGTGCCAGCAGTTTATCAACGCAGGGGGCTTTGAATTCACCCCTCCACTTT.